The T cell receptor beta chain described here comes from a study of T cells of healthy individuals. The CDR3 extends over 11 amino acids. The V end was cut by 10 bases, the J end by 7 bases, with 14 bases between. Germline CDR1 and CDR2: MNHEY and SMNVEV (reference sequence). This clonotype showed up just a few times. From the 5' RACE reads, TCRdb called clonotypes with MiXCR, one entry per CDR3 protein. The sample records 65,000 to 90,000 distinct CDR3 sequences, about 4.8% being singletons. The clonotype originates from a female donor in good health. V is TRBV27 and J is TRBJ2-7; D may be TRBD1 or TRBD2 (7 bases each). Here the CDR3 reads CATRGGGEQYF. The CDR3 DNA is TGTGCCACCAGGGGGGGTGGTGAGCAGTACTTC.